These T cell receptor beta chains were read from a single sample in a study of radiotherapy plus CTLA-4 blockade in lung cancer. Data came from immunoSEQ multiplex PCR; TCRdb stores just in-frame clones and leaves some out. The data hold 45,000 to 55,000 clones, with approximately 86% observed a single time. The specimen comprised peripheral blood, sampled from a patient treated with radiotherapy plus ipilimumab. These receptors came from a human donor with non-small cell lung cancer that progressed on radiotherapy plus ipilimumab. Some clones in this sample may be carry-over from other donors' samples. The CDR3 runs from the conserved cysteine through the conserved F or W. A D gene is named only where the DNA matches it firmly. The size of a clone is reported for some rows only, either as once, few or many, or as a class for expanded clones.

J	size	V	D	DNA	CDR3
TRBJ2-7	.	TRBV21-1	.	TGTGCCAGCAGCAAAGGGTCTGGGACAGGGCGAAACGAGCAGTACTTC	CASSKGSGTGRNEQYF
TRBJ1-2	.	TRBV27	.	TGTGCCAGCAGTCCGGCGACAGGACGAAACTATGGCTACACCTTC	CASSPATGRNYGYTF
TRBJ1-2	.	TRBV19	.	TGTGCCAGTAGTACGACACCGACTAACTATGGCTACACCTTC	CASSTTPTNYGYTF
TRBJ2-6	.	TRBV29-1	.	TGCAGCGTTACAGGGTCTGGGGCCAACGTCCTGACTTTC	CSVTGSGANVLTF
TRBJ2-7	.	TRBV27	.	TGTGCCAGCCGTAGTGCCTACGAGCAGTACTTC	CASRSAYEQYF
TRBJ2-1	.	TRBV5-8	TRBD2	TGTGCCAGCAGCTTTTACGGGGGGGCATACAATGAGCAGTTCTTC	CASSFYGGAYNEQFF
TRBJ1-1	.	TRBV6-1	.	TGTGCCAGCAGTGAAGCGCGGACAGAGATTCGGTGGGCTTTCTTT	CASSEARTEIRWAFF
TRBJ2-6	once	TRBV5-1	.	TGCGCCAGCAGGGCAGGCTCTGGGGCCAACGTCCTGACTTTC	CASRAGSGANVLTF
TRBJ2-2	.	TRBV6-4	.	TGTGCCAGCAGTGGAGACACCGGGGAGCTGTTTTTT	CASSGDTGELFF
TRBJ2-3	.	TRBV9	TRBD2	TGTGCCAGCAGCGTAGTATCAGGGAGCGGGGATCGTGATACGCAGTATTTT	CASSVVSGSGDRDTQYF
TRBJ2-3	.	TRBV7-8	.	TGTGCCAGCAGCGTAACTATAAGCACAGATACGCAGTATTTT	CASSVTISTDTQYF
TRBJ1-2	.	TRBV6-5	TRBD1	TGTGCCAGCAGTTCGAGACAGGGGGCTCGGGGGGGCTACACCTTC	CASSSRQGARGGYTF
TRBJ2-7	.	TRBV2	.	TGTGCCAGCAGCCCACAGGGTTCTCTAGAGCAGTACTTC	CASSPQGSLEQYF
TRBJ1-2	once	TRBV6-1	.	TGTGCCAGCAGTGAAGAGGGGTATGGCTACACCTTC	CASSEEGYGYTF
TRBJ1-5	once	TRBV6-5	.	TGTGCCAGCAGTTACTCACAGGGAAGGCAGCCCCAGCATTTT	CASSYSQGRQPQHF
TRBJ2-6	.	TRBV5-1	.	TGCGCCAGCAGACCACAGGGTACTGGGGCCAACGTCCTGACTTTC	CASRPQGTGANVLTF
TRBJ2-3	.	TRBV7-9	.	TGTGCCAGCAGCTTAGGGACAGAACGCACAGATACGCAGTATTTT	CASSLGTERTDTQYF
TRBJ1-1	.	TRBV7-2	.	TGTGCCAGCAGCTTATATCGGGACACTGAAGCTTTCTTT	CASSLYRDTEAFF
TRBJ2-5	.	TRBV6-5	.	TGTGCCAGCAAGGTGGGGGGGGCTGAGACCCAGTACTTC	CASKVGGAETQYF
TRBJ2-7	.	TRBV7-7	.	TGTGCCAGCAGCCCCAACCTGGCGGCATACGAGCAGTACTTC	CASSPNLAAYEQYF
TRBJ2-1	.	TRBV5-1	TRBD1	TGCGCCAGCAGCTTGGGACAGGGGGCCTACAATGAGCAGTTCTTC	CASSLGQGAYNEQFF
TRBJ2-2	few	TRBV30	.	TGTGCCTGCCGTTTTCAGCGATCCGGGGAGCTGTTTTTT	CACRFQRSGELFF
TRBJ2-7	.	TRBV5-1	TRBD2	TGCGCCGGCAGATTGGGGGGGGGCTCCTACGAGCAGTACTTC	CAGRLGGGSYEQYF
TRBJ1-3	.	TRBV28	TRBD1	TGTGCCAGCAGTTGGGACAGGGTCTCTGGAAACACCATATATTTT	CASSWDRVSGNTIYF
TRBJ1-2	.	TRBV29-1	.	TGCAGCGTCGACAGTTTAGCTAACTATGGCTACACCTTC	CSVDSLANYGYTF
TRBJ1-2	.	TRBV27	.	TGTGCCAGCAGTGCCCCAGCGGCGGGCATGACTGGCTACACCTTC	CASSAPAAGMTGYTF
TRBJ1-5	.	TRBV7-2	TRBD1	TGTGCCAGCAGCTCCCAGACAGGGACGAATCAGCCCCAGCATTTT	CASSSQTGTNQPQHF
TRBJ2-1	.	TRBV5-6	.	TGTGCCAGCAGCTCGATGGGGGGTGAGCAGTTCTTC	CASSSMGGEQFF
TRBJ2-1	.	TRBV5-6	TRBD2	TGTGCCAGCAGCTTGAGGACTAGCGGGCCCCCTCAGCAGTTCTTC	CASSLRTSGPPQQFF
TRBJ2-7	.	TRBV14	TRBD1	TGTGCCAGCAGCCAAGGGACAGGGATCTACGAGCAGTACTTC	CASSQGTGIYEQYF
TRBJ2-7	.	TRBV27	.	TGTGCCAGCAGTTTAATTGGAGACGAGCAGTACTTC	CASSLIGDEQYF
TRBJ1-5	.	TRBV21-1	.	TGTGCCACCTACGACGAGGGTGGTCAGCCCCAGCATTTT	CATYDEGGQPQHF
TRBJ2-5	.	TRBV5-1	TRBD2	TGCGCCAGCAGCTTGGTAGGGACTACCCAAGAGACCCAGTACTTC	CASSLVGTTQETQYF
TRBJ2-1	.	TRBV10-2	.	TGCGCCAGCAGTGTCGAGACACAGTACAATGAGCAGTTCTTC	CASSVETQYNEQFF
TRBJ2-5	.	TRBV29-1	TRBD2	TGCAGCGTTGTTTCTAGCGGGAAAGAGACCCAGTACTTC	CSVVSSGKETQYF
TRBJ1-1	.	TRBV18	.	TGTGCCAGCTCCCCAGCCACAGGGCTCCCTGAAGCTTTCTTT	CASSPATGLPEAFF
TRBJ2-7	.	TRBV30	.	TGTGCCTGGAGGGCGGCAGAATCCTACGAGCAGTACTTC	CAWRAAESYEQYF
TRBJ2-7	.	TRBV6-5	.	TGTGCCAGCAGTTACGGGGCGGACTACGAGCAGTACTTC	CASSYGADYEQYF
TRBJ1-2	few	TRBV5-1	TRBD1	TGCGCCAGCAGCTTGGAGGGTGACAGGGGGGGTTCTGGCTACACCTTC	CASSLEGDRGGSGYTF
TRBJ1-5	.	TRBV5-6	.	TGTGCCAGCAGCTTCGGGTACCTTAGCAATCAGCCCCAGCATTTT	CASSFGYLSNQPQHF
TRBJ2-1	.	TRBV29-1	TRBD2	TGCAGCGGCTCGTGGGGGGGAAATGAGCAGTTCTTC	CSGSWGGNEQFF
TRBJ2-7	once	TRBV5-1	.	TGCGCCAGCAGCTTGGACGGAGTCATCTACGAGCAGTACTTC	CASSLDGVIYEQYF
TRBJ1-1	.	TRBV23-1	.	TGCGCCAGCAGTCTCGCCCGGACAGCAAACACTGAAGCTTTCTTT	CASSLARTANTEAFF
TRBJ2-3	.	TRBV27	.	TGTGCCAGCAGTTTTTCCGGAGGTGGCACAGATACGCAGTATTTT	CASSFSGGGTDTQYF
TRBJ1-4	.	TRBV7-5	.	TGTGCCAGCTTCCGACAGGGCCGCAAGGCTAATGAAAAACTGTTTTTT	CASFRQGRKANEKLFF
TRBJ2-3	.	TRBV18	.	TGTGCCAGCTCCGTATCCCGAGGTAAAACAGATACGCAGTATTTT	CASSVSRGKTDTQYF
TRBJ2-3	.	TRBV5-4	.	TGTGCCAGCAGCTTGCAACGCGGGTCCACAGATACGCAGTATTTT	CASSLQRGSTDTQYF
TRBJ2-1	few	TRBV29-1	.	TGCAGCGTTGGAGGAGTGTCGGGACTGGTCCACAATGAGCAGTTCTTC	CSVGGVSGLVHNEQFF
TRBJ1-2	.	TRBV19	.	TGTGCCAGTAGCATCAGGGGTAACTATGGCTACACCTTC	CASSIRGNYGYTF
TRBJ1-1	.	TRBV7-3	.	TGTGCCAGCAGCGACGGGGGTGAAGCTTTCTTT	CASSDGGEAFF
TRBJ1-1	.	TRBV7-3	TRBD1	TGTGCCAGCAGCGAGGAGGGACAGGGGGTCACTGAAGCTTTCTTT	CASSEEGQGVTEAFF
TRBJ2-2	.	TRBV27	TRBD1	TGTGCCAGCAGTTGGGGTACCGGGACAGGGAACACCGGGGAGCTGTTTTTT	CASSWGTGTGNTGELFF
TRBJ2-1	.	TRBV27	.	TGTGCCAGCAGCCTGCTTAGCTCCTACAATGAGCAGTTCTTC	CASSLLSSYNEQFF
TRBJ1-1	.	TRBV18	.	TGTGCCAGCTCACTCAGGGATGGGAACACTGAAGCTTTCTTT	CASSLRDGNTEAFF